Listed here is a single T cell receptor (beta chain). This sample is part of a study of blood T cell repertoires in COVID-19. The method was immunoSEQ multiplex PCR; TCRdb's version includes in-frame clones alone and lacks a portion of them. The sample lists about 190,000 clones, less than 90% occurring once. From germline, CDR1 is SNHLY and CDR2 FYNNEI. The CDR3 totals 14 residues. V lost 6 bases and J lost 4; bases outside the gene matches: 9. Sample: peripheral blood. This clonotype was obtained from a woman aged 40 to 50 with acute or convalescent COVID-19. This rearrangement joins TRBV2 to TRBJ2-7, with 7 bases matching TRBD1. CDR3 protein: CASRTQGIHYEQYF. Here the CDR3 DNA reads TGTGCCAGCAGGACACAGGGGATTCATTACGAGCAGTACTTC. The full variable domain, its missing parts supplied by reference TRBV2 and TRBJ2-7, is EPEVTQTPSHQVTQMGQEVILRCVPISNHLYFYWYRQILGQKVEFLVSFYNNEISEKSEIFDDQFSVERPDGSNFTLKIRSTKLEDSAMYFCASRTQGIHYEQYFGPGTRLTVT.